The TCR beta chain under discussion was sequenced for a study of cytomegalovirus exposure and HLA in healthy donors. Study results and caveats: The only immune exposure information that was available was CMV serostatus. Reports described diagnosis of cytomegalovirus status by the classifier as highly specific and sensitive.

Vbeta (60) and Jbeta (13) primers were used in the PCR. The data were produced by immunoSEQ multiplex PCR, yet TCRdb's version contains in-frame clones alone and is incomplete. The table includes some 200,000 clones, 81% detected once. Germline values: CDR1 LGHNA, CDR2 YNFKEQ. This CDR3 spans 14 amino acids. V lost 2 bases, J lost 9 bases, and 3 bases stayed unmatched. In the case of this clone: Its antigen is not known.

The chain recombines TRBV4-2 with TRBJ2-1; 11 bases are a match to TRBD2. This receptor was taken from a man aged 45-65 years in good health and CMV-seronegative. Sequenced: PBMCs. The CDR3 loop reads CASSQLLAGAEQFF. The CDR3, as DNA: TGTGCCAGCAGCCAATTACTAGCGGGGGCTGAGCAGTTCTTC.